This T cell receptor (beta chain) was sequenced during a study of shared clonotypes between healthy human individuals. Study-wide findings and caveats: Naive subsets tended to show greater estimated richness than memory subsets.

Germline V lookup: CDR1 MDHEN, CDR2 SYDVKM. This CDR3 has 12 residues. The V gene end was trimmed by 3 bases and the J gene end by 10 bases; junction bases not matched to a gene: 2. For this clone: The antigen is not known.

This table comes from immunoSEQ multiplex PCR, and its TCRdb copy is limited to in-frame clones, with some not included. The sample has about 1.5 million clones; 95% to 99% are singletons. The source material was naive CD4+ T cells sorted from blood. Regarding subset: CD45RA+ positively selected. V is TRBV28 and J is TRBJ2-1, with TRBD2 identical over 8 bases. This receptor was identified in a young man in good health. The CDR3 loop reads CASSLIAGEQFF. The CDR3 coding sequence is TGTGCCAGCAGTTTGATAGCGGGAGAGCAGTTCTTC.